This TCR beta chain was identified in a study of T cells after yellow fever vaccination. This clonotype was observed many times. This CDR3 spans 18 amino acids. V lost 4 bases to trimming and J lost 3 bases, with 20 bases between them. Germline values: CDR1 SGHRS, CDR2 YFSETQ. TCRdb called the 5' RACE reads again in MiXCR, with one record for every CDR3 protein. Of about 210,000 distinct CDR3 sequences listed, approximately 3.2% are singletons. The TCR comes from a man between 18 and 35 years old who received the YFV17D yellow fever vaccine. The chain links TRBV5-1 to TRBJ2-6, with D perhaps matching TRBD1 (5 bases). The sample consisted of CD4+ T cells sorted from PBMCs, taken 10 days after the yellow fever booster vaccination. CDR3 sequence: CASSPRVGERGGANVLTF. CDR3 nucleotides: TGCGCCAGCAGCCCCCGAGTAGGGGAACGTGGTGGGGCCAACGTCCTGACTTTC.